This T cell receptor (beta chain) stems from a study of blood T cell repertoires in COVID-19. Study information: COVID-19 samples, acute and convalescent, were from the United States, Italy and Spain.

Per the original methods: For nucleated cells, counts were estimated from reference gene primer amplification. TCRdb's copy holds only in-frame clones and misses some; the assay was immunoSEQ multiplex PCR. Clone size and the V and J calls come from that table; the DNA yielded D and trimming. The data show 190,000 or so clones, around 88% seen once. The table lists this clone with a few counts. Germline trimming cut 3 bases from V and 8 bases from J; bases unmatched to any gene: 7. Looked up from germline, CDR1 is GTSNPN and CDR2 is SVGIG (reference sequence). The CDR3 consists of 14 residues. This TCR was sampled from a woman aged 30 to 39 who had recovered from COVID-19. The chain joins TRBV30 to TRBJ2-1; TRBD2 agrees at 10 bases. The sample consisted of PBMCs or T cells enriched from blood (not recorded which). This chain's CDR3 is CAWRSGRVGDEQFF. The CDR3 region has the DNA TGTGCCTGGAGGAGCGGGAGGGTCGGCGATGAGCAGTTCTTC.